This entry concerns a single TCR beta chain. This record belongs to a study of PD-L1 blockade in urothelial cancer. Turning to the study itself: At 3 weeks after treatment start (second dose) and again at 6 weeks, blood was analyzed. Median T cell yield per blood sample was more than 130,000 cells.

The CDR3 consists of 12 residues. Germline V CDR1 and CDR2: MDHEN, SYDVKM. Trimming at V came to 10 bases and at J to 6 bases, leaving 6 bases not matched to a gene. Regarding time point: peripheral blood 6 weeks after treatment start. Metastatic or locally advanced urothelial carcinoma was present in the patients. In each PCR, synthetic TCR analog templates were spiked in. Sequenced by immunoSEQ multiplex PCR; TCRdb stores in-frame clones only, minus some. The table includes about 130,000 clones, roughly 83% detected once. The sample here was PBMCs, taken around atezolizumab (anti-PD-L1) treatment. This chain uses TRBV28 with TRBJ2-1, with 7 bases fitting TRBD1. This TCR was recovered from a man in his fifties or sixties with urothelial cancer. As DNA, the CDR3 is TGTGCCACCGACAGGGATACCAATGAGCAGTTCTTC. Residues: CATDRDTNEQFF.